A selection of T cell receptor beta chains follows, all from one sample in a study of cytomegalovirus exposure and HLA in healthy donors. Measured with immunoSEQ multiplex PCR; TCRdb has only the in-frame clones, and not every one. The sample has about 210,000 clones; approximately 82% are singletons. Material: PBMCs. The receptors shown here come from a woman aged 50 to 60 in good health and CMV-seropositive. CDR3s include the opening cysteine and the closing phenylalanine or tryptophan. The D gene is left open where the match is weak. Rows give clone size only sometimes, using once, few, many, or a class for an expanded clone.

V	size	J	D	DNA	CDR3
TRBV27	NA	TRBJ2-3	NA	TGTGCCAGCAGTTTAGTGAAGGGGGTTCTCAGCACAGATACGCAGTATTTT	CASSLVKGVLSTDTQYF
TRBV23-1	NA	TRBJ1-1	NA	TGCGCCAGCAGTCGGAGGACAGAGGACACTGAAGCTTTCTTT	CASSRRTEDTEAFF
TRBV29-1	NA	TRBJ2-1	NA	TGCAGCGCACAGCCGACAGGAGACTCCTACAATGAGCAGTTCTTC	CSAQPTGDSYNEQFF
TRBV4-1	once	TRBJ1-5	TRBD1	TGCGCCAGCAGCCAAGGTCTGGGGACAGGATATTATCAGCCCCAGCATTTT	CASSQGLGTGYYQPQHF
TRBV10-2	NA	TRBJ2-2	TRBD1	TGCGCCAGCCGGGACAGGGTGTCAAACACCGGGGAGCTGTTTTTT	CASRDRVSNTGELFF
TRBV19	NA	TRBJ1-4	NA	TGTGCCAGTAGTACGGAGCTCACCGAGGGTGAAAAACTGTTTTTT	CASSTELTEGEKLFF
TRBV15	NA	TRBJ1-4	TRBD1	TGTGCCACCACCCGACAGGGAGTAAGTGAAAAACTGTTTTTT	CATTRQGVSEKLFF
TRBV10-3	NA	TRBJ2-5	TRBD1	TGTGCCATCAGTGGAGATACACAGGGGGCGCCGAGTGAGACCCAGTACTTC	CAISGDTQGAPSETQYF
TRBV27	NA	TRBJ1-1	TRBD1	TGTGCCAGCAGTTTACAGGGGGCCGTCACTGAAGCTTTCTTT	CASSLQGAVTEAFF
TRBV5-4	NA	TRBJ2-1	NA	TGTGCCAGCGCTCCCCGGGAATACAATGAGCAGTTCTTC	CASAPREYNEQFF
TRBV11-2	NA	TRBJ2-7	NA	TGTGCCAGCAGCTTAGAGGGGGCGGGCTACGAGCAGTACTTC	CASSLEGAGYEQYF